The T cell receptor (beta chain) under discussion was sequenced for a study of T-cell memory formation after mild COVID-19. For the study at large: Largely donor-specific TCR clusters were found. Broader study findings: Day 15 to 85 contracting clones showed balanced CD4/CD8; later expanders leaned CD4+. Memory sampled before infection contained some responding clones, suggesting cross-reactive memory joined.

Remarks on this clonotype: The antigen is undetermined.

The germline gives CDR1 SGHTA, CDR2 FQGNSA. CDR3 length: 17 residues. Trimming took 1 base from V and 3 from J, leaving 16 bases between them. Constant-segment primers and 5'RACE yielded cDNA libraries for TCR alpha and TCR beta, each carrying sample barcodes and UMIs. TCRdb itself ran the 5' RACE reads through MiXCR, one entry per CDR3 protein. The sample contains hundreds of thousands of distinct CDR3 sequences, roughly 17% of which appear only once. V gene TRBV7-2 combines with J gene TRBJ1-5; D unresolved. The sequenced sample was PBMCs or a T cell subset sorted from them (not recorded which). The clonotype comes from a man between 18 and 35 years old who had mild COVID-19 (a few samples of this study predate the infection). Cell type and time point are not known. As DNA, the CDR3 is TGTGCCAGCAGCTTAGGAGTTCGGCCTTACGACAATCAGCCCCAGCATTTT. Encoded protein: CASSLGVRPYDNQPQHF.